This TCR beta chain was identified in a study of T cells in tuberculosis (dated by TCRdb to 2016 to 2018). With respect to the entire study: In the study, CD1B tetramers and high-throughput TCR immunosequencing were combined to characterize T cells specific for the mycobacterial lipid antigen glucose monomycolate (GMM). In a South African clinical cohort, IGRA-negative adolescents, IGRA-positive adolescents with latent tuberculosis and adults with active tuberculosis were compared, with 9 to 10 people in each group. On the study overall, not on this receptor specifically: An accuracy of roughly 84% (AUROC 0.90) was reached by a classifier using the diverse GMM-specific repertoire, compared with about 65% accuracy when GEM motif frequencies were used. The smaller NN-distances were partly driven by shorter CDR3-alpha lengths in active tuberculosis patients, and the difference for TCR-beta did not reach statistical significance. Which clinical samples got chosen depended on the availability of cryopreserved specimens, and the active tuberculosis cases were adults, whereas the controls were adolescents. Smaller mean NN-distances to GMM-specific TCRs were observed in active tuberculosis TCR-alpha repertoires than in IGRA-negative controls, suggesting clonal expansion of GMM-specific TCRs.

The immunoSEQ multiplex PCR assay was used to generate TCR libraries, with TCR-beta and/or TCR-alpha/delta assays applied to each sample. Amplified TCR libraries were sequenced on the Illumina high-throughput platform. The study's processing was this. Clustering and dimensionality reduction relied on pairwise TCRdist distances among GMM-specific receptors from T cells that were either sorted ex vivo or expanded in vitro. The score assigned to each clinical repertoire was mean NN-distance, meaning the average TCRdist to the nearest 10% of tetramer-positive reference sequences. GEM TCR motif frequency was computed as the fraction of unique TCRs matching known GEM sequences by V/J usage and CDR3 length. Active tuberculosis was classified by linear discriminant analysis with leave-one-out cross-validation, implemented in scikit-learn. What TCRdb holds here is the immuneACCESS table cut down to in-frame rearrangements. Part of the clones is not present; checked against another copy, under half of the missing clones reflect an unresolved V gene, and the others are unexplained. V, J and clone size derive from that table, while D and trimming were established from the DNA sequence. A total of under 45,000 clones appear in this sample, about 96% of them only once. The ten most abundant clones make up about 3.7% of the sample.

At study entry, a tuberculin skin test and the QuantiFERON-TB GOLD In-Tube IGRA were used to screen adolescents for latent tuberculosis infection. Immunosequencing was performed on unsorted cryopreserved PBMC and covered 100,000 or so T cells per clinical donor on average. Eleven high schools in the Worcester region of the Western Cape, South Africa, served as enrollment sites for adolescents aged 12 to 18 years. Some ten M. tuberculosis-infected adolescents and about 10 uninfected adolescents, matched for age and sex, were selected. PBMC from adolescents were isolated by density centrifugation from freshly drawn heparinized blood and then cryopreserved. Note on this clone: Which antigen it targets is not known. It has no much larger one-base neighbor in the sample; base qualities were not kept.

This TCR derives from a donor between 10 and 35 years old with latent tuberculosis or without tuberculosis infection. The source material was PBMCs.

At the DNA level, the sequence is TGTGCCAGCAGATCGATCGACAGGGGGAATGAAAAACTGTTTTTT. Its translation is CASRSIDRGNEKLFF. The chain is encoded by TRBV27 joined to TRBJ1-4; 9 central bases correspond to TRBD1. V loses 6 bases at its end and J loses 5 bases; junction bases beyond the gene matches: 7. The CDR3 numbers 15 residues from cysteine through phenylalanine. CDR3 DNA only is kept here, 45 bases in frame from base 1. CDR1 and CDR2, looked up from the germline V gene (reference sequence), are MNHEY and SMNVEV.